These 25 T cell receptor beta chains share one sample of origin, sequenced in a study of blood T cell repertoires in COVID-19. Assay: immunoSEQ multiplex PCR; the TCRdb copy retains only in-frame clones and omits some. The repertoire includes about 240,000 clones, over 80% of them detected once, and just over 2.5% sits in the top ten. Material for sequencing was PBMCs or T cells enriched from blood (not recorded which). These receptors all stem from a woman in her 30s with acute COVID-19.

CDR3 coding DNA: TGTGCCAGCAGCCCCGCGAGGACTTATAACAGCGAAAACACCGGGGAGCTGTTTTTT. This codes for CASSPARTYNSENTGELFF. The chain couples TRBV7-8 to TRBJ2-2, with D possibly matching TRBD2 (5 bases). The CDR3 sequence is 19 residues long. Per the germline V gene, CDR1 is SGHVS and CDR2 is FQNEAQ. Deletions cut 5 bases from V and 2 bases from J, with 24 bases between.

The gene calls are TRBV30 and TRBJ1-2, with D perhaps matching TRBD1 (6 bases). The CDR3 is 13 residues long. The V end was cut by 0 bases, the J end by 4 bases, with 9 bases between. Germline CDR1 is GTSNPN and CDR2 is SVGIG (reference sequence). The DNA of the CDR3 is TGTGCCTGGAGTGTAGGGGGGGTCTATGGCTACACCTTC. Amino acid sequence: CAWSVGGVYGYTF.

The chain employs TRBV5-1 and TRBJ2-1; the D is unclear. CDR3 length equals 15 residues. The ends were cut back, 4 bases at V and 6 bases at J, with 17 bases in the middle. The germline gives CDR1 SGHRS, CDR2 YFSETQ. The DNA for the CDR3 is TGCGCCAGCAGCCCGCTACGGGTGTCGGGCAATGAGCAGTTCTTC. Its translation: CASSPLRVSGNEQFF.

The gene calls are TRBV5-4 and TRBJ2-7; D is ambiguous. The germline gives CDR1 SGHNT, CDR2 YYREEE (reference sequence). V was pared by 0 bases and J by 4 bases, with 11 bases between. This CDR3 is 14 amino acids long. The chain's CDR3 is CASSLDSPSYEQYF. Written as DNA, the CDR3 is TGTGCCAGCAGCTTGGATTCTCCCTCGTACGAGCAGTACTTC.

The chain couples TRBV11-2 to TRBJ1-4; TRBD1 matches 10 bases. This CDR3 has 13 amino acids. Germline lookup yields CDR1 SGHAT and CDR2 FQNNGV. V lost 7 bases and J lost 14; bases outside the gene matches: 10. The CDR3 loop reads CASTPTGGALLFF. CDR3 DNA: TGTGCCAGCACCCCGACAGGGGGCGCTTTGCTGTTTTTT.

In this sample, this clone turned up once. The chain couples TRBV10-3 to TRBJ2-7; TRBD1 might be the D (6 bases). Germline V gives CDR1 ENHRY, CDR2 SYGVKD. The CDR3 runs to 13 residues. Trimming pared 8 bases from V and 0 bases from J, leaving 11 bases between. The DNA for the CDR3 is TGTGCCATCCGGACAGTCCCCTCCTACGAGCAGTACTTC. Its protein is CAIRTVPSYEQYF.

This clone was counted a single time. This chain joins TRBV28 and TRBJ1-3; D possibly corresponds to TRBD1 (5 bases). Germline-derived CDR1 and CDR2 are MDHEN and SYDVKM. Trimming pared 3 bases from V and 2 bases from J, leaving 8 bases between. The CDR3 spans 14 residues. CDR3 in amino acids: CASSFTGTGNTIYF. The CDR3 DNA follows: TGTGCCAGCAGTTTCACAGGAACTGGAAACACCATATATTTT.

The V gene is TRBV7-9, the J gene TRBJ1-1; D might be TRBD1 (6 bases). Trimming removed 5 bases from V and 0 bases from J, with 16 bases in between. CDR1 is SEHNR and CDR2 is FQNEAQ in the germline V gene (reference sequence). The CDR3 sequence is 16 residues long. CDR3 in amino acids: CASSPELGAMNTEAFF. Written as DNA, the CDR3 is TGTGCCAGCAGCCCTGAGTTGGGGGCGATGAACACTGAAGCTTTCTTT.

The genes are TRBV9 and TRBJ1-2; possibly TRBD1 for D (6 bases). Germline-derived CDR1 and CDR2 are SGDLS and YYNGEE. The CDR3 extends over 16 amino acids. The germline V and J ends were trimmed by 0 bases and 8 bases, with 20 bases remaining between them. CDR3 in DNA: TGTGCCAGCAGCGTAGGTGGCAGGGGCAGGGTTCTGGGCTACACCTTC. Its protein is CASSVGGRGRVLGYTF.

V is TRBV15 and J is TRBJ1-1; D not resolved. The CDR3 spans 13 residues. Trimming cost V 0 bases and J 6 bases, with 8 bases left between them. Germline V gene lookup returns CDR1 LNHNV and CDR2 YYDKDF (reference sequence). The CDR3 DNA reads TGTGCCACCAGCAGAGAGAGGAGTGCTGAAGCTTTCTTT. Translating it yields CATSRERSAEAFF.

The genes are TRBV11-1 and TRBJ2-1; 9 nucleotides align to TRBD1. Germline V gene data show CDR1 as SGHAT and CDR2 as FQDESV (reference sequence). CDR3 length: 14 amino acids. The trim removed 4 bases at V and 7 bases at J, leaving 5 bases unmatched. CDR3 sequence reads: CASSWRQGGNEQFF. The CDR3 nucleotides read TGTGCCAGCAGCTGGAGACAGGGGGGAAATGAGCAGTTCTTC. Filled out from reference TRBV11-1 and TRBJ2-1, the complete variable domain reads EAEVAQSPRYKITEKSQAVAFWCDPISGHATLYWYRQILGQGPELLVQFQDESVVDDSQLPKDRFSAERLKGVDSTLKIQPAELGDSAMYLCASSWRQGGNEQFFGPGTRLTVL.

The CDR3 region is CAINLQGPGDEQYF. DNA of the CDR3: TGTGCCATCAACTTACAGGGTCCAGGCGACGAGCAGTACTTC. V is TRBV10-3 and J is TRBJ2-7; tentatively, D is TRBD1 (6 bases). V gave up 7 bases and J gave up 5 bases, with 18 bases separating them. There are 14 residues in the CDR3. Germline CDR1 is ENHRY and CDR2 is SYGVKD.

J is TRBJ2-2 and V is TRBV11-2, with D uncertain. The germline gives CDR1 SGHAT, CDR2 FQNNGV. Trimming took off 0 bases at V and 0 bases at J, with 11 bases between the two ends. The CDR3 spans 17 residues. CDR3 coding DNA: TGTGCCAGCAGCTTAGACAGTGAAACATCGAACACCGGGGAGCTGTTTTTT. Translating gives CASSLDSETSNTGELFF.

This clone was recorded only once. The V call is TRBV9, the J call TRBJ2-1; possibly TRBD1 for D (6 bases). CDR3 length: 15 residues. The V gene lost 3 bases and the J gene lost 7 bases, with 17 bases spanning the gap. Germline CDR1 is SGDLS and CDR2 is YYNGEE. CDR3 DNA sequence: TGTGCCAGCAGCGCCCGGGACACTTTTAGGAATGAGCAGTTCTTC. Residues: CASSARDTFRNEQFF.

The chain joins TRBV4-2 to TRBJ1-2; 7 nucleotides line up with TRBD1. Germline-derived CDR1 and CDR2 are LGHNA and YNFKEQ. The CDR3 spans 19 residues. The V segment lost 0 bases and the J segment 1 base; nucleotides outside the gene matches: 14. CDR3 sequence: CASSQDLGADRVGNYGYTF. DNA of the CDR3: TGTGCCAGCAGCCAAGATCTGGGGGCAGACAGGGTGGGTAACTATGGCTACACCTTC.

This clone was observed once. The rearrangement uses TRBV29-1 and TRBJ1-5, with D maybe TRBD1 (5 bases). Germline values: CDR1 SQVTM, CDR2 ANQGSEA. This CDR3 region has 11 residues. Trimming cost V 5 bases and J 4 bases, with 6 bases left between them. The CDR3 sequence: CSVRGNQPQHF. The DNA for the CDR3 is TGCAGCGTTAGGGGAAATCAGCCCCAGCATTTT.

Comments on this clone: Additional DNA sequences in this sample encode the identical CDR3. The V and J genes are TRBV7-9 and TRBJ2-7; a possible D gene is TRBD1 (6 bases). The V gene lost 3 bases and the J gene lost 2 bases, with 11 bases spanning the gap. The V gene's germline CDR1 is SEHNR and CDR2 FQNEAQ (reference sequence). There are 14 residues in the CDR3. CDR3 amino acids: CASSLAGATYEQYF. The CDR3 DNA is TGTGCCAGCAGCTTGGCAGGGGCGACCTACGAGCAGTACTTC.

The chain has TRBV29-1 and TRBJ1-2; TRBD1 matches at 8 bases. V dropped 4 bases and J dropped 4; count of bases not matched to a gene: 11. CDR1 is SQVTM and CDR2 is ANQGSEA in the germline V gene. The CDR3 consists of 15 residues. The CDR3 here is CSVGGSDREIYGYTF. The CDR3 bases are TGCAGCGTTGGAGGCTCGGACAGGGAGATCTATGGCTACACCTTC.

The chain carries TRBV27 and TRBJ1-4; TRBD1 matches 9 bases. This CDR3 comprises 14 residues. J was trimmed by 3 bases and V by 6 bases; bases with no gene match: 2. From germline, CDR1 is MNHEY and CDR2 SMNVEV (reference sequence). CDR3 coding DNA: TGTGCCAGCAGGGGGACAGGGCCTAATGAAAAACTGTTTTTT. Protein product: CASRGTGPNEKLFF. Complete variable domain (other parts from reference TRBV27 and TRBJ1-4): EAQVTQNPRYLITVTGKKLTVTCSQNMNHEYMSWYRQDPGLGLRQIYYSMNVEVTDKGDVPEGYKVSRKEKRNFPLILESPSPNQTSLYFCASRGTGPNEKLFFGSGTQLSVL.

This chain links TRBV6-2 or TRBV6-3 with TRBJ1-2; tentative D call: TRBD1 (5 bases). Germline lookup yields CDR1 MNHEY and CDR2 SVGEGT. V lost 2 bases to trimming and J lost 7 bases, with 8 bases between them. This CDR3 has 12 amino acids. The CDR3 region has the DNA TGTGCCAGCAGTTACGCAGGGATTGGCTACACCTTC. It encodes CASSYAGIGYTF.

The gene calls are TRBV20-1 and TRBJ2-7, with 11 bases lining up with TRBD2. Germline V gene data show CDR1 as DFQATT and CDR2 as SNEGSKA (reference sequence). J was trimmed by 4 bases and V by 3 bases; bases with no gene match: 8. This CDR3 contains 15 residues. The CDR3 DNA follows: TGCAGTGCTAGTCGTAGCGGGGGGGCTGGTTACGAGCAGTACTTC. This codes for CSASRSGGAGYEQYF.

The gene calls are TRBV4-3 and TRBJ2-2, with D possibly TRBD2 on 5 matching bases. The CDR3 runs to 17 residues. V lost 3 bases to trimming and J lost 4 bases, with 18 bases between them. The germline gives CDR1 LGHNA, CDR2 YSLEER. The CDR3 nucleotides read TGCGCCAGCAGCCAGACCCCTTGGGAGCGGCGCACCGGGGAGCTGTTTTTT. Translating gives CASSQTPWERRTGELFF.

The chain is built from TRBV11-3 and TRBJ1-1; D ambiguous. Germline V lookup: CDR1 SGHNT, CDR2 YENEEA. Trimming stripped 3 bases from V and 1 base from J, with 3 bases between. This CDR3 is 12 amino acids long. For the CDR3, the DNA is TGTGCCAGCAGCTTCGGGAACACTGAAGCTTTCTTT. This translates into CASSFGNTEAFF.

V gene TRBV5-1 combines with J gene TRBJ2-5; D is uncertain. The length of the CDR3 is 14 residues. Germline V CDR1 and CDR2: SGHRS, YFSETQ. Trimming cost V 1 base and J 5 bases, with 12 bases left between them. Written as DNA, the CDR3 is TGCGCCAGCAGCTTGATTGTTAGCAGCGAGACCCAGTACTTC. Translating gives CASSLIVSSETQYF.

The chain has TRBV19 and TRBJ2-6, with 7 bases that match TRBD1. The germline V gene encodes CDR1 LNHDA and CDR2 SQIVND (reference sequence). The V segment lost 4 bases and the J segment 2 bases; nucleotides outside the gene matches: 2. There are 15 residues in the CDR3. As DNA, the CDR3 is TGTGCCAGTAGTACCCAGGGGGCTGGGGCCAACGTCCTGACTTTC. Translated, it gives CASSTQGAGANVLTF.